This entry features one TCR beta chain sequence. Clones were sequenced by immunoSEQ multiplex PCR, and TCRdb holds only the in-frame ones, with some missing. The sample carries around 30,000 clones, around four fifths recorded once. This sample was included in a study of PD-1 blockade in classical Hodgkin lymphoma. V was clipped by 11 bases and J by 1 base, with 14 bases between them. From germline, CDR1 is SNHLY and CDR2 FYNNEI. The CDR3 spans 13 residues. Relapse was seen in all patients after autologous stem cell transplantation, and brentuximab vedotin exposure was variable. The V and J genes are TRBV2 and TRBJ1-1; D is ambiguous. Material: peripheral blood mononuclear cells (PBMCs), obtained at baseline. This sequence was found in a human donor with classical Hodgkin lymphoma. The CDR3 bases are TGTGCCTGCCTTTGGGATGAGAACACTGAAGCTTTCTTT. Its protein product is CACLWDENTEAFF.